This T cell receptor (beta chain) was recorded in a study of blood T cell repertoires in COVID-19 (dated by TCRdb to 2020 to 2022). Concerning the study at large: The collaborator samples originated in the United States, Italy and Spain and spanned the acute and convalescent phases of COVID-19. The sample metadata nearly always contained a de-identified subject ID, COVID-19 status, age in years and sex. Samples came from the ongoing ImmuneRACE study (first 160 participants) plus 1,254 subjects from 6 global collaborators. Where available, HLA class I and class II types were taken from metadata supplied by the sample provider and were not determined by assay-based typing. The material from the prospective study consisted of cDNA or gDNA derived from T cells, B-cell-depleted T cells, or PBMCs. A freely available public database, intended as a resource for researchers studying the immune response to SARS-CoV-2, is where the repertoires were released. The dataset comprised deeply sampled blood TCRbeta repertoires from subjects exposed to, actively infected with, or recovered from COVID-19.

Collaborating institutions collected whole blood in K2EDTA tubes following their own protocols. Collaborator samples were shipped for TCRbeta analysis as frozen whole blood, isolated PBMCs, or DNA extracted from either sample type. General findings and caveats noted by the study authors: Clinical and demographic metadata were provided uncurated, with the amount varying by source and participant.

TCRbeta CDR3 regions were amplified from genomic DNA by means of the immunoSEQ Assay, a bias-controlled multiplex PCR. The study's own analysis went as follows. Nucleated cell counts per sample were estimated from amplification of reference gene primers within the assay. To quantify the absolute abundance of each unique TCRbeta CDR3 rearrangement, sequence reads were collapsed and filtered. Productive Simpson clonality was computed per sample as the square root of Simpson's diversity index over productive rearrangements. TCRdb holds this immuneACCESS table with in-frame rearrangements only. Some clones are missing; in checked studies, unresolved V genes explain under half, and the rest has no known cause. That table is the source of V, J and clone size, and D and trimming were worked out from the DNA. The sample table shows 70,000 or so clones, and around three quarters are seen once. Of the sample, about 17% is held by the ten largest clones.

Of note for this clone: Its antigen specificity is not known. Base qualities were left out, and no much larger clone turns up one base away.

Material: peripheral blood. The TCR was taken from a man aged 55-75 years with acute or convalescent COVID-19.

The DNA is as follows: TGTGCCAGTAGTAAGGACAGGGGGGGGATCACAGATACGCAGTATTTT. Its amino acids are CASSKDRGGITDTQYF. The rearranged segments are TRBV19 and TRBJ2-3; the central 10 bases match TRBD1. Germline trimming amounts to 4 bases on V and 2 bases on J, with 6 as the count of junction bases outside the gene matches. Based on the germline V gene (reference sequence), the CDR1 and CDR2 sequences are LNHDA and SQIVND. Spanning cysteine to phenylalanine, the CDR3 consists of 16 amino acids. Solely the CDR3 DNA is kept, with 48 bases framed from the first base.